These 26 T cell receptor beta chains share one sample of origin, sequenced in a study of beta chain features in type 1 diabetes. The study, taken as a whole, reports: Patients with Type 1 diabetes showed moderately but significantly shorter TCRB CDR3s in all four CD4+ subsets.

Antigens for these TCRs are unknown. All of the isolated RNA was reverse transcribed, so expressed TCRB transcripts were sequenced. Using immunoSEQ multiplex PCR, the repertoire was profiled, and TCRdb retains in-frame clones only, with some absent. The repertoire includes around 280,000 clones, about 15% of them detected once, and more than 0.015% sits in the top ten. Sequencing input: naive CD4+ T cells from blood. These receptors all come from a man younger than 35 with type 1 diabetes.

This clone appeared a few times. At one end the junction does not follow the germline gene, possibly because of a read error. CDR3: CASSLDRGRIF. The CDR3 coding sequence is TGTGCCAGCAGTCTGGACAGGGGGCGCATCTTT. The rearrangement joins TRBV6-6 to TRBJ1-1; 11 bases are a match to TRBD1. This CDR3 is 11 amino acids long. Germline V gene data show CDR1 as MNHNY and CDR2 as SVGAGI (reference sequence).

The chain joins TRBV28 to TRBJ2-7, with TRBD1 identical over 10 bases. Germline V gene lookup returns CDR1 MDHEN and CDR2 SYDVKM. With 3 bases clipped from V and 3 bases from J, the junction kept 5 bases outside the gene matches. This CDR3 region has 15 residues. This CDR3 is CASSFGTGEFYEQYF. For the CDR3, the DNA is TGTGCCAGCAGTTTTGGGACAGGGGAATTCTACGAGCAGTACTTC. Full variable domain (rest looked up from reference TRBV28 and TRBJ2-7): DVKVTQSSRYLVKRTGEKVFLECVQDMDHENMFWYRQDPGLGLRLIYFSYDVKMKEKGDIPEGYSVSREKKERFSLILESASTNQTSMYLCASSFGTGEFYEQYFGPGTRLTVT.

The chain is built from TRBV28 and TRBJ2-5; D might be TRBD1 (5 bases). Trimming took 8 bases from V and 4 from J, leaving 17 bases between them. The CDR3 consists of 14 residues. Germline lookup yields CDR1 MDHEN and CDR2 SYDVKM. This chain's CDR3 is CASETAGIPETQYF. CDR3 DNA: TGTGCCAGCGAGACTGCAGGGATCCCAGAGACCCAGTACTTC.

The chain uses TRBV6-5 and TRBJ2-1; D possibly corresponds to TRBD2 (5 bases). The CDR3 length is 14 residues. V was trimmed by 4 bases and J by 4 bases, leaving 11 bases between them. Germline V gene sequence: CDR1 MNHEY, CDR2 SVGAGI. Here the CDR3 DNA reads TGTGCCAGCAGTTCCTCGGACTTATACAATGAGCAGTTCTTC. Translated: CASSSSDLYNEQFF.

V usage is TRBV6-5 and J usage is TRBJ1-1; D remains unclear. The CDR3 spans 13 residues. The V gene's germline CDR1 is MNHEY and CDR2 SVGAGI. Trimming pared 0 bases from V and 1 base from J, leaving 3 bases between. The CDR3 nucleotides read TGTGCCAGCAGTTACTCGGCGAACACTGAAGCTTTCTTT. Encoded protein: CASSYSANTEAFF.

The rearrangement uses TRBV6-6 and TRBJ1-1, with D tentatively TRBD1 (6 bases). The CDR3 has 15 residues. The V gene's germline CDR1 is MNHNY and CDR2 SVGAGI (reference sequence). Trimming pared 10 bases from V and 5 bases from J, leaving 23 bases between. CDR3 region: CAIRKLQDSRTEAFF. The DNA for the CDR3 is TGTGCCATCCGAAAACTCCAGGACAGTAGGACTGAAGCTTTCTTT.

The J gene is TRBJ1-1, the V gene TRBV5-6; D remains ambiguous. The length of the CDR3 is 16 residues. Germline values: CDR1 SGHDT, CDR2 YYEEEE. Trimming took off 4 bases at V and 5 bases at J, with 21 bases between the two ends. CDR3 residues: CASSRVREGSRTEAFF. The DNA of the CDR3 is TGTGCCAGCAGCCGGGTCCGGGAAGGGAGTCGGACTGAAGCTTTCTTT. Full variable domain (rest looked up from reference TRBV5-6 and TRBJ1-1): DAGVTQSPTHLIKTRGQQVTLRCSPKSGHDTVSWYQQALGQGPQFIFQYYEEEERQRGNFPDRFSGHQFPNYSSELNVNALLLGDSALYLCASSRVREGSRTEAFFGQGTRLTVV.

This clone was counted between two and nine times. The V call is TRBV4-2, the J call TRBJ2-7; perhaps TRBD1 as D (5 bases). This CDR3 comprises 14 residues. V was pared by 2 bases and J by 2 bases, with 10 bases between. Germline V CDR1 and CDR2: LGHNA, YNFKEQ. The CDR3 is CASSQQGLAYEQYF. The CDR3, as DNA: TGTGCCAGCAGCCAACAGGGATTAGCCTACGAGCAGTACTTC.

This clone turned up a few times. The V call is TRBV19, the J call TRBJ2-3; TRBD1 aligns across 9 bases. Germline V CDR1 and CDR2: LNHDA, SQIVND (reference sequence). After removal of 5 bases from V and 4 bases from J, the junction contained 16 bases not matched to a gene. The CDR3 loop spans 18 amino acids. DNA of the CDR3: TGTGCCAGTAGTCCCCCGGGACAGGGACGTGTCGGGGCAGATACGCAGTATTTT. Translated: CASSPPGQGRVGADTQYF. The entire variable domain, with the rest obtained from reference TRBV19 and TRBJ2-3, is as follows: DGGITQSPKYLFRKEGQNVTLSCEQNLNHDAMYWYRQDPGQGLRLIYYSQIVNDFQKGDIAEGYSVSREKKESFPLTVTSAQKNPTAFYLCASSPPGQGRVGADTQYFGPGTRLTVL.

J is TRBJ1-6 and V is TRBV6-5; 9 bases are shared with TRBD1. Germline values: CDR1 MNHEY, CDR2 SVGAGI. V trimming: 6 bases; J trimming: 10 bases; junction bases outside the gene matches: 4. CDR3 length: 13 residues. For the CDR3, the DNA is TGTGCCAGCAGCACAGGGGGCCACTCACCCCTCCACTTT. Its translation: CASSTGGHSPLHF.

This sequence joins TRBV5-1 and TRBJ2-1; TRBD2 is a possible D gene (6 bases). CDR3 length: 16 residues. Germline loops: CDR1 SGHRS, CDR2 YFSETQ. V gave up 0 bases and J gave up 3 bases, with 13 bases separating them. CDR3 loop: CASSLVAAEGYNEQFF. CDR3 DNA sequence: TGCGCCAGCAGCTTGGTGGCAGCGGAGGGCTACAATGAGCAGTTCTTC.

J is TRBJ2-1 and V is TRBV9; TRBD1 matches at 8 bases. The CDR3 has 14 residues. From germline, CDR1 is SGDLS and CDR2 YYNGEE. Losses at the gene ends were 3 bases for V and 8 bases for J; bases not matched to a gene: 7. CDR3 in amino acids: CASSGRQGIDEQFF. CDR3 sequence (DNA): TGTGCCAGCAGCGGAAGACAGGGGATCGATGAGCAGTTCTTC.

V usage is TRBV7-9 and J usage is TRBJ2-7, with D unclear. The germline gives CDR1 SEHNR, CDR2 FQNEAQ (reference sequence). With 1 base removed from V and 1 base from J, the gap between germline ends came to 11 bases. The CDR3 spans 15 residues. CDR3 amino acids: CASSLGAVESYEQYF. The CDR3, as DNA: TGTGCCAGCAGCTTAGGGGCAGTAGAGTCCTACGAGCAGTACTTC.

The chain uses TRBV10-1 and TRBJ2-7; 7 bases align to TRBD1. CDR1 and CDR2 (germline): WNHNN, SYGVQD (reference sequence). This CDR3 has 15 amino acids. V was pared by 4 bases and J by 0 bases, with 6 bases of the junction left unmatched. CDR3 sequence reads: CASSGSGQSSYEQYF. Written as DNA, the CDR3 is TGCGCCAGCAGTGGCTCGGGACAGTCCTCCTACGAGCAGTACTTC.

The DNA of the CDR3 is TGTGCCTGCCAGGAATATAATTCACCCCTCCACTTT. Translation: CACQEYNSPLHF. The gene calls are TRBV30 and TRBJ1-6; no clear D. The ends were cut back, 6 bases at V and 4 bases at J, with 7 bases in the middle. The CDR3 has 12 amino acids. CDR1 and CDR2 from the germline V gene are GTSNPN and SVGIG (reference sequence). The full variable domain, with the rest looked up from reference TRBV30 and TRBJ1-6, is SQTIHQWPATLVQPVGSPLSLECTVEGTSNPNLYWYRQAAGRGLQLLFYSVGIGQISSEVPQNLSASRPQDRQFILSSKKLLLSDSGFYLCACQEYNSPLHFGNGTRLTVT.

CDR3 sequence (DNA): TGTGCCAGCAGCTTGGGGACAGGCTACAATGAGCAGTTCTTC. Protein sequence: CASSLGTGYNEQFF. The chain combines TRBV5-4 with TRBJ2-1; 7 positions agree with TRBD1. In germline, CDR1 is SGHNT, CDR2 YYREEE (reference sequence). With V trimmed by 0 bases and J by 3 bases, 0 bases remained unmatched. CDR3 size: 14 residues.

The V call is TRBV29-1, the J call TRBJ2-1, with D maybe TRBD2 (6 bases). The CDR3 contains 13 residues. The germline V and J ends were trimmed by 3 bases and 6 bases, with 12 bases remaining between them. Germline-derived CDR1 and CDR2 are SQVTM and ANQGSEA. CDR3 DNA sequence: TGCAGCGTTGAGACTAGTTGGGTCAATGAGCAGTTCTTC. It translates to CSVETSWVNEQFF.

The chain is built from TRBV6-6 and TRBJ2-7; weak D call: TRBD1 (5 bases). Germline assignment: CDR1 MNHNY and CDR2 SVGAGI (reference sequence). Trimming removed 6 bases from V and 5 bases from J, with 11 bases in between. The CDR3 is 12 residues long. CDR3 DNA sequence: TGTGCCAGCAGAGGGGTTAACAACGAGCAGTACTTC. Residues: CASRGVNNEQYF.

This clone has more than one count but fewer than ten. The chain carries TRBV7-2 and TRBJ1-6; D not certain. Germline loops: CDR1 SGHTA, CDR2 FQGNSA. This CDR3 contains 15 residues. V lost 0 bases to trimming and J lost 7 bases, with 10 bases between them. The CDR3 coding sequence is TGTGCCAGCAGCTTAGCGCGGAACGGAAATTCACCCCTCCACTTT. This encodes CASSLARNGNSPLHF.

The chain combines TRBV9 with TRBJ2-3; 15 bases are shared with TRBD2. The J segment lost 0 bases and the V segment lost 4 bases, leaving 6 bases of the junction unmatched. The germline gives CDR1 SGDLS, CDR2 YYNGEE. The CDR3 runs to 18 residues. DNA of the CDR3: TGTGCCAGCAGCCTTGGGACTAGCGGGAGGACTAGCACAGATACGCAGTATTTT. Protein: CASSLGTSGRTSTDTQYF.

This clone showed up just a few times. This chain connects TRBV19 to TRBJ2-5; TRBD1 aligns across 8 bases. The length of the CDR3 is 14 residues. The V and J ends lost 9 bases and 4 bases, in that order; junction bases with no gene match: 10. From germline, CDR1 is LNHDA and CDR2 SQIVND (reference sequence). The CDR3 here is CASQRTQGAETQYF. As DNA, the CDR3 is TGTGCCAGCCAACGGACCCAGGGGGCAGAGACCCAGTACTTC.

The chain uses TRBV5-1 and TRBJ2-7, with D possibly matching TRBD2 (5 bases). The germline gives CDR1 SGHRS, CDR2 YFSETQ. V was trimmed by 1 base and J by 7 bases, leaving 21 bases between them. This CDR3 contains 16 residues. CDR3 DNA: TGCGCCAGCAGCTTGTCCTCCGGGAATGGCTTCCGGGAGCAGTACTTC. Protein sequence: CASSLSSGNGFREQYF.

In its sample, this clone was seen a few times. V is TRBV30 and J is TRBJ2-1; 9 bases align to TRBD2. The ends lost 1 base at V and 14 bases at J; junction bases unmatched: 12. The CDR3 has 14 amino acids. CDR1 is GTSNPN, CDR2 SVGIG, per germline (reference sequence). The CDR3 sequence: CAWSGGGRALPKFF. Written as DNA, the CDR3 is TGTGCCTGGAGTGGGGGCGGGAGGGCCTTACCAAAGTTCTTC.

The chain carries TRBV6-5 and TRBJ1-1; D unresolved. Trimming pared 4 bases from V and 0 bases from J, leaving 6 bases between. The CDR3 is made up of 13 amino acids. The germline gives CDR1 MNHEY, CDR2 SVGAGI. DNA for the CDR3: TGTGCCAGCAGTTCGGTAATGAACACTGAAGCTTTCTTT. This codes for CASSSVMNTEAFF.

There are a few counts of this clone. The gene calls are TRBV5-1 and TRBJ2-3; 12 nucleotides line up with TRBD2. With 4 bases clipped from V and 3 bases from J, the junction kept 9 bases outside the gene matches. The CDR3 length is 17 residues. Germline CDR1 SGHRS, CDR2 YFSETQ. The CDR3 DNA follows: TGCGCCAGCAGCACTGGACTAGCGGGAATGTTGACAGATACGCAGTATTTT. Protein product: CASSTGLAGMLTDTQYF. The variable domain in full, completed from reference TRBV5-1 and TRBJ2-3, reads KAGVTQTPRYLIKTRGQQVTLSCSPISGHRSVSWYQQTPGQGLQFLFEYFSETQRNKGNFPGRFSGRQFSNSRSEMNVSTLELGDSALYLCASSTGLAGMLTDTQYFGPGTRLTVL.

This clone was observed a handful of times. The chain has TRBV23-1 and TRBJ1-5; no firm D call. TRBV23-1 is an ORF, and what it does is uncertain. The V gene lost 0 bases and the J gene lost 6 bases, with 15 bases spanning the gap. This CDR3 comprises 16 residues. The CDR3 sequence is CASSQSGGRRGQPQHF. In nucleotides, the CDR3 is TGCGCCAGCAGTCAATCAGGAGGGCGACGGGGTCAGCCCCAGCATTTT.